Sequencing of this TCR beta chain was carried out in a study of blood T cell repertoires in COVID-19. In the study overall: Whether acute or convalescent, the COVID-19 samples came from the United States, Italy and Spain. Nucleic acid was either cDNA or gDNA, and it came from T cells, B-cell-depleted T cells, or PBMCs.

In the authors' workflow: Reference gene primer amplification yielded estimated nucleated cell counts. Sequenced by immunoSEQ multiplex PCR; TCRdb stores in-frame clones only, minus some. The V and J calls and clone size come from that table; D and trimming were worked out from the DNA. The table includes approximately 51,000 clones, around 90% detected once. The V and J ends lost 3 bases and 4 bases respectively, with 9 bases between them. This CDR3 spans 13 amino acids. Looked up from germline, CDR1 is SNHLY and CDR2 is FYNNEI. This chain links TRBV2 with TRBJ1-1; D might be TRBD1 (6 bases). This receptor was obtained from a man aged 70 or older with active COVID-19. The sequencing sample was made of peripheral blood. The chain's CDR3 is CASSEGRGTEAFF. The CDR3 DNA is TGTGCCAGCAGTGAGGGCAGGGGCACTGAAGCTTTCTTT.